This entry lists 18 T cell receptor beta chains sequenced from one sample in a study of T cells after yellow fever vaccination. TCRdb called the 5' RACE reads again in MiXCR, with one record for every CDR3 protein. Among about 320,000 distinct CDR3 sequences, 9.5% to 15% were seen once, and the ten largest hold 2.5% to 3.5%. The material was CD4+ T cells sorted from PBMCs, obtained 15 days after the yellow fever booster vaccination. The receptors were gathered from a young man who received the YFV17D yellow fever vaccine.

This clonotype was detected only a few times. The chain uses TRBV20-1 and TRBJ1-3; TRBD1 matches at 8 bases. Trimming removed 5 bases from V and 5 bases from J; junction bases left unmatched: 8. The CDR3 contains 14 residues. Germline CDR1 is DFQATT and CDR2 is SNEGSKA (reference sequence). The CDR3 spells CSAGPGTGRNTIYF. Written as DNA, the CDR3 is TGCAGTGCTGGTCCCGGGACAGGCCGAAACACCATATATTTT.

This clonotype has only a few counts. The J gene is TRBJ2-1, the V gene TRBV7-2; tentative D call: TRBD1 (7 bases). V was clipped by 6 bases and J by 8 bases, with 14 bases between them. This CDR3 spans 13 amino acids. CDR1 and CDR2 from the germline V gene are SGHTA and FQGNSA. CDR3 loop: CASRSGGKDEQFF. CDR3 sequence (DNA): TGTGCCAGCAGATCAGGGGGGAAGGATGAGCAGTTCTTC.

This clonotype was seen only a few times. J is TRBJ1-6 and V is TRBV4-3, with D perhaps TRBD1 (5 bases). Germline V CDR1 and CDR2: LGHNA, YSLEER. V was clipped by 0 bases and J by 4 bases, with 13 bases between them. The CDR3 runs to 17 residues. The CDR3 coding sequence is TGCGCCAGCAGCCAAGAACACGGGACGGAATATAATTCACCCCTCCACTTT. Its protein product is CASSQEHGTEYNSPLHF.

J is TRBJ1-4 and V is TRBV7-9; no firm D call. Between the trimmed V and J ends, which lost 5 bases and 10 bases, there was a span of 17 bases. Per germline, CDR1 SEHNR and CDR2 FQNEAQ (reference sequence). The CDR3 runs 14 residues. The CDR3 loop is CASSPGLQSGKLFF. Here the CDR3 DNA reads TGTGCCAGCAGCCCAGGACTTCAATCCGGAAAACTGTTTTTT.

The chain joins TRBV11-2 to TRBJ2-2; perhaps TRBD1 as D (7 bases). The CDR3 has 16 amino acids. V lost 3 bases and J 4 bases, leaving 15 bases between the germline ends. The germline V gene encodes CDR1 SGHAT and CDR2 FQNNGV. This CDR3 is CASSFGGGGGTGELFF. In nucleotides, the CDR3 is TGTGCCAGCAGCTTTGGAGGGGGCGGTGGCACCGGGGAGCTGTTTTTT.

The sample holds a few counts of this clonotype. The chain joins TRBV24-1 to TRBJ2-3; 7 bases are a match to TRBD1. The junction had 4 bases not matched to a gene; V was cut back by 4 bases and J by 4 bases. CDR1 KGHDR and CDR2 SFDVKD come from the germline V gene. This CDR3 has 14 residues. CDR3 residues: CATSETGRADTQYF. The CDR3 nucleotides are TGTGCCACCAGTGAGACAGGGAGAGCAGATACGCAGTATTTT.

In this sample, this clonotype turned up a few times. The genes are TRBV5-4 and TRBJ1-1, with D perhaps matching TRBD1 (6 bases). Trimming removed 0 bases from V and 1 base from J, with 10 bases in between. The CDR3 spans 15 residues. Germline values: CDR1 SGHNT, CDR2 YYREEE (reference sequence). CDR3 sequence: CASSLGKQGNTEAFF. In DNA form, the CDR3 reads TGTGCCAGCAGCTTGGGAAAACAGGGGAACACTGAAGCTTTCTTT.

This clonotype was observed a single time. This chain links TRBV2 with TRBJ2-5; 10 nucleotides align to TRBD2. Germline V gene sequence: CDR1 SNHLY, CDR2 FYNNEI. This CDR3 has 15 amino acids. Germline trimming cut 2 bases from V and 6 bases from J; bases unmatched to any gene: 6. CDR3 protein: CASSEPSGGRKTQYF. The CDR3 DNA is TGTGCCAGCAGTGAACCTAGCGGGGGAAGAAAGACCCAGTACTTC.

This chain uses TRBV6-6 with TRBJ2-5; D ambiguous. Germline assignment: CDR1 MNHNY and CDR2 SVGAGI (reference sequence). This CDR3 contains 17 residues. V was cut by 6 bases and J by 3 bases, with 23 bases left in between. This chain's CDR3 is CASSLLHGADRKETQYF. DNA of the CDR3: TGTGCCAGCAGCTTACTCCACGGAGCCGATCGAAAAGAGACCCAGTACTTC.

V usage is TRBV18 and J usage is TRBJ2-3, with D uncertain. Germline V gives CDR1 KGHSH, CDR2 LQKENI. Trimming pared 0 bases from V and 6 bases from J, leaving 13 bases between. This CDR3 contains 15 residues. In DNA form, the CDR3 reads TGTGCCAGCTCACCACCTAACGCTAGATCGGATACGCAGTATTTT. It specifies CASSPPNARSDTQYF.

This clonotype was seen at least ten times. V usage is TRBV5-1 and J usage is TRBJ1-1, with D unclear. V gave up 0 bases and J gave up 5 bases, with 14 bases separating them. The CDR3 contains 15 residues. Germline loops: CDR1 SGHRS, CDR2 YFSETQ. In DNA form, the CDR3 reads TGCGCCAGCAGCTTGGCGGGCTTGACGGGGACTGAAGCTTTCTTT. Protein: CASSLAGLTGTEAFF.

CDR3 loop: CSGGDRNGKLFF. CDR3 DNA sequence: TGCAGCGGTGGGGACAGGAACGGAAAACTGTTTTTT. The chain is built from TRBV29-1 and TRBJ1-4, with TRBD1 matching over 8 bases. V was pared by 7 bases and J by 10 bases, with 8 bases of the junction left unmatched. Germline lookup yields CDR1 SQVTM and CDR2 ANQGSEA. This CDR3 comprises 12 residues.

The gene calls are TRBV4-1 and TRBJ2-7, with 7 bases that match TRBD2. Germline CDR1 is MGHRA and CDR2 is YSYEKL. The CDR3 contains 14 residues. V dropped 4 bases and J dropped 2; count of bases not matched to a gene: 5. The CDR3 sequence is CASSLGGGAYEQYF. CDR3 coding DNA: TGCGCCAGCAGCCTCGGGGGAGGGGCCTACGAGCAGTACTTC.

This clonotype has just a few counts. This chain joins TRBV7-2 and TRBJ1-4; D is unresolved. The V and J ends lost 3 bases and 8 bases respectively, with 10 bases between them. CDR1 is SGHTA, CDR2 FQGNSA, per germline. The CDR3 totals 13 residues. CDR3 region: CASSLVLNEKLFF. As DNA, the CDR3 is TGTGCCAGCAGCTTGGTCCTAAACGAAAAACTGTTTTTT.

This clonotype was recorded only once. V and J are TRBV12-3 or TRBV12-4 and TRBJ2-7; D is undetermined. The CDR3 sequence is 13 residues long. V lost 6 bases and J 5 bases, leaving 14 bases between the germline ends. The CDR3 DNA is TGTGCCAGCAGCCGCCGATCTGCGGACGAGCAGTACTTC. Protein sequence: CASSRRSADEQYF.

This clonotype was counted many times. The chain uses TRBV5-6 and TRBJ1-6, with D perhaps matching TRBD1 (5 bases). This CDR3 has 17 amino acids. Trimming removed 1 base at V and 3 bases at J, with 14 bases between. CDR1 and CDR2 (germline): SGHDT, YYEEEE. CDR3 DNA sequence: TGTGCCAGCAGCTTGTTTTCCCGGGGCAGCTATAATTCACCCCTCCACTTT. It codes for CASSLFSRGSYNSPLHF.

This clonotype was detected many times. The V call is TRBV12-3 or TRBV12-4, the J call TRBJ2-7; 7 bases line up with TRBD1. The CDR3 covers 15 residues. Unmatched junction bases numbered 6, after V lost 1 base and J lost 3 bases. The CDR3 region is CASSLDTGQNYEQYF. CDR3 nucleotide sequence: TGTGCCAGCAGTTTAGACACGGGACAGAACTACGAGCAGTACTTC.

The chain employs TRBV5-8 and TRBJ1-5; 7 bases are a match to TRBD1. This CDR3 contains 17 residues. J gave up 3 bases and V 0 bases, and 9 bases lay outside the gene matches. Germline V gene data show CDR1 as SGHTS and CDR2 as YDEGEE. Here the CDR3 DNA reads TGTGCCAGCAGCTTGGTAGCTGGCAGGGGGAACAATCAGCCCCAGCATTTT. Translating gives CASSLVAGRGNNQPQHF.